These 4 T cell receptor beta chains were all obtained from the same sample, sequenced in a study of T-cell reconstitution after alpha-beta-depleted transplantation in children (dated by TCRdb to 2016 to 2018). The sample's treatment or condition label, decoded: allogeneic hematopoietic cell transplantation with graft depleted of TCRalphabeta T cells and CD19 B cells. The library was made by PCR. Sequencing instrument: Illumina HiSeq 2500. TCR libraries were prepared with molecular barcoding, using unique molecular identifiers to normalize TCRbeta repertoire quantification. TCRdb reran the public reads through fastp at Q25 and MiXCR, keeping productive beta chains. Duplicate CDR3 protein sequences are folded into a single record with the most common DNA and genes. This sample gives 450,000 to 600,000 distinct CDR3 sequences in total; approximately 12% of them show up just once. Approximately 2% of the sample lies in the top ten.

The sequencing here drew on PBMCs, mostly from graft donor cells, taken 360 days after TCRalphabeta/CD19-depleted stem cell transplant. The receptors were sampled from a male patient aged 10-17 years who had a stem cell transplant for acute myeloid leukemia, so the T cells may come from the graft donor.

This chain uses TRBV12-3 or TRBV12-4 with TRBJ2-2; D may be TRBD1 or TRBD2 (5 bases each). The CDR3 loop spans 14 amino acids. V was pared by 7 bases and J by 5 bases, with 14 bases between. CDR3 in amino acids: CASTWGTGTGELFF. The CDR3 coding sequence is TGTGCCAGCACCTGGGGGACGGGAACCGGGGAGCTGTTTTTT.

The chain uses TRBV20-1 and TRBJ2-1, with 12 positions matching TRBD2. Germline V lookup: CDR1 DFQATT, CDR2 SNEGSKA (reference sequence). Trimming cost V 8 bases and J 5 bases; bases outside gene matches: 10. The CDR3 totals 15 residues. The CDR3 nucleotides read TGCAGTCGATTTGACCTAGCGGGAGGGCACAATGAGCAGTTCTTC. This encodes CSRFDLAGGHNEQFF.

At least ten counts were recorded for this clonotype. The DNA of the CDR3 is TGTGCCAGCCAAAAGGGGCGGGAGATAATCCCCTACGAGCAGTACTTC. Its protein product is CASQKGREIIPYEQYF. This chain joins TRBV28 and TRBJ2-7; 7 bases align to TRBD2. This CDR3 has 16 amino acids. Per germline, CDR1 MDHEN and CDR2 SYDVKM. The junction had 15 bases not matched to a gene; V was cut back by 8 bases and J by 2 bases.

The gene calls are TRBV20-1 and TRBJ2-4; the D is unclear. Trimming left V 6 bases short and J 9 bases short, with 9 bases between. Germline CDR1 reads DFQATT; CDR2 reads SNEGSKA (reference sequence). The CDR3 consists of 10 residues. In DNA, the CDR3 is TGCAGTGCCGTCTCCTTCATTCAGTACTTC. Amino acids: CSAVSFIQYF.